This TCR beta chain was retrieved from a study of CD8 T cells in Susac syndrome. Germline V gives CDR1 SGDLS, CDR2 YYNGEE. This CDR3 has 17 residues. V lost 0 bases to trimming and J lost 6 bases; unmatched junction nucleotides: 11. With random hexamers, reverse transcription was performed on roughly 0.5 to 1 ug of RNA. An immunoSEQ multiplex PCR amplified TCR beta CDR3 over 54 Vbeta and 13 Jbeta. Each CDR3 protein gets one entry after TCRdb re-called the immunoSEQ multiplex PCR reads with MiXCR. The sample has roughly 200,000 distinct CDR3 sequences, about 94% seen once; the top ten hold around 0.093%. TCR beta sequencing covered blood CD8+ and CD4+ T cells.

The TCR was taken from a human donor with multiple sclerosis. Sequenced sample: CD4+ T cells from PBMCs. The rearrangement joins TRBV9 to TRBJ2-1, with TRBD2 identical over 8 bases. CDR3 nucleotide sequence: TGTGCCAGCAGCGTAGGGGTAGCGGGGAGTAGGGGCAATGAGCAGTTCTTC. It translates to CASSVGVAGSRGNEQFF.